This record concerns one T cell receptor beta chain sequence. Its specificity is unknown. The germline V and J ends were trimmed by 0 bases and 10 bases, with 8 bases remaining between them. This CDR3 spans 12 amino acids. Germline V gives CDR1 LNHNV, CDR2 YYDKDF (reference sequence). These data belong to a study of T-cell reconstitution after alpha-beta-depleted transplantation in children. General observations from the study: The study reportedly traced alpha-beta T cells about two months after transplant to several hundred expanded graft clones. T-cell counts and diversity at one year post-transplant came mainly from newly produced T cells. It was surviving recipient T cells and thymic progenitors that gave some patients high TCRbeta diversity at day 60.

Unique molecular identifiers were incorporated during preparation of the TCRbeta library. MiXCR, applied by TCRdb to the PCR reads, yields one record per CDR3 protein. The table shows about 440,000 distinct CDR3 sequences, with around two fifths occurring only once. V gene TRBV15 combines with J gene TRBJ2-3; D gene uncertain. The clonotype was recovered from a girl aged 2-15 years with aplastic anemia, due to receive a stem cell transplant. Sample: PBMCs, taken before TCRalphabeta/CD19-depleted stem cell transplant. The CDR3, as DNA: TGTGCCACCAGCAGAGATCGACATGCGCAGTATTTT. Its translation: CATSRDRHAQYF.